A selection of T cell receptor beta chains follows, all from one sample in a study of T-cell reconstitution after alpha-beta-depleted transplantation in children. Using its own MiXCR run on the PCR reads, TCRdb lists one record per CDR3 protein. Among hundreds of thousands of distinct CDR3 sequences listed, 20% to 30% were seen once. This specimen consisted of PBMCs, mostly from graft donor cells, obtained 360 days after TCRalphabeta/CD19-depleted stem cell transplant. These TCRs come from a female patient younger than 10 who had a stem cell transplant for congenital amegakaryocytic thrombocytopenia, so the T cells may come from the graft donor. The CDR3 runs from the conserved cysteine through the conserved F or W. Each record gives: clone size, J gene, D gene, V gene, CDR3 DNA, CDR3 protein. A D gene is named only where the DNA matches it firmly. A row's size may be missing; if present it is once, few, many or a size class.

size: few; J: TRBJ1-4; D: -; V: TRBV6-5; DNA: TGTGCCAGCAGTCACGCAACTAATGAAAAACTGTTTTTT; CDR3: CASSHATNEKLFF
size: few; J: TRBJ2-7; D: -; V: TRBV18; DNA: TGTGCCAGCTCACCACCGGGCGCTGGGGCCGCAGAGCAGTACTTC; CDR3: CASSPPGAGAAEQYF
size: few; J: TRBJ2-3; D: -; V: TRBV7-2; DNA: TGTGCCAGCAGCGTTCTGGGCAGTGGCACAGATACGCAGTATTTT; CDR3: CASSVLGSGTDTQYF
size: -; J: TRBJ1-5; D: -; V: TRBV4-2; DNA: TGTGCCAGCAGCCCGGAAGGGGGGACAAACAATCAGCCCCAGCATTTT; CDR3: CASSPEGGTNNQPQHF
size: few; J: TRBJ2-1; D: TRBD2; V: TRBV4-3; DNA: TGCGCCAGCAGCCCCGGACTAGCGACGAATGAGCAGTTCTTC; CDR3: CASSPGLATNEQFF
size: few; J: TRBJ2-5; D: TRBD1; V: TRBV5-6; DNA: TGTGCCAGCAGCTCGGACAGGGACCAAGAGACCCAGTACTTC; CDR3: CASSSDRDQETQYF
size: many; J: TRBJ2-7; D: TRBD2; V: TRBV12-3/TRBV12-4; DNA: TGTGCCAGCAGCCTGACTAGCGGGAGGTTACTCTACGAGCAGTACTTC; CDR3: CASSLTSGRLLYEQYF
size: -; J: TRBJ2-3; D: -; V: TRBV5-1; DNA: TGCGCCAGCAGCCTCCCGTCGTTGGCCACAGATACGCAGTATTTT; CDR3: CASSLPSLATDTQYF
size: -; J: TRBJ2-7; D: -; V: TRBV4-1; DNA: TGCGCCAGCGGGTCCTTTCCCCGCTCCTACGAGCAGTACTTC; CDR3: CASGSFPRSYEQYF
size: -; J: TRBJ2-2; D: TRBD2; V: TRBV5-1; DNA: TGCGCCAGCAGGCGGGAGGGCTCTAAGAACACCGGGGAGCTGTTTTTT; CDR3: CASRREGSKNTGELFF
size: many; J: TRBJ2-3; D: TRBD1; V: TRBV7-2; DNA: TGTGCCAGCAGCTTAGGAGTGCAGGGGGCGAGTGATACGCAGTATTTT; CDR3: CASSLGVQGASDTQYF
size: -; J: TRBJ2-3; D: TRBD2; V: TRBV29-1; DNA: TGCAGCGTTGAACGGACTAGTAGCACAGATACGCAGTATTTT; CDR3: CSVERTSSTDTQYF
size: few; J: TRBJ1-4; D: -; V: TRBV27; DNA: TGTGCCAGCAGTTGGGGTTGTGAAAAACTGTTTTTT; CDR3: CASSWGCEKLFF
size: -; J: TRBJ2-1; D: TRBD1; V: TRBV20-1; DNA: TGCAGTGCTCGACAGGGCTGGTACAATGAGCAGTTCTTC; CDR3: CSARQGWYNEQFF
size: -; J: TRBJ1-1; D: -; V: TRBV4-3; DNA: TGCGCCAGCAGCCAAGCCGGGAACACTGAAGCTTTCTTT; CDR3: CASSQAGNTEAFF
size: many; J: TRBJ1-3; D: -; V: TRBV12-3/TRBV12-4; DNA: TGTGCCAGCAGTTTTCCGACAGAAGTCTCTGGAAACACCATATATTTT; CDR3: CASSFPTEVSGNTIYF
size: few; J: TRBJ1-1; D: TRBD1; V: TRBV6-2/TRBV6-3; DNA: TGTGCCAGCAGTTTTCCCCCAGGGGGCACTGAAGCTTTCTTT; CDR3: CASSFPPGGTEAFF
size: -; J: TRBJ2-4; D: TRBD2; V: TRBV20-1; DNA: TGCAGTGCGGGACGGGCAGGGACTAGCGGGGGGAAAAACATTCAGTACTTC; CDR3: CSAGRAGTSGGKNIQYF
size: few; J: TRBJ1-2; D: -; V: TRBV6-2/TRBV6-3; DNA: TGTGCCAGCAGTCCGACCGTCAAGCGGGGCTACACCTTC; CDR3: CASSPTVKRGYTF
size: -; J: TRBJ2-7; D: -; V: TRBV12-3/TRBV12-4; DNA: TGTGCCAGCAGTTTAGCGCTGGGGATCTACGAGCAGTACTTC; CDR3: CASSLALGIYEQYF
size: many; J: TRBJ2-3; D: -; V: TRBV2; DNA: TGTGCCAGCAGTGAAAGTCTCGATACGCAGTATTTT; CDR3: CASSESLDTQYF
size: few; J: TRBJ1-2; D: -; V: TRBV10-3; DNA: TGTGCCATCACCCAAACAGTCTCAAATGGCTACACCTTC; CDR3: CAITQTVSNGYTF
size: -; J: TRBJ2-1; D: -; V: TRBV12-3/TRBV12-4; DNA: TGTGCCAGCAGTTTACAGTCTCGCGGGTCCAATGAGCAGTTCTTC; CDR3: CASSLQSRGSNEQFF
size: -; J: TRBJ1-4; D: -; V: TRBV7-8; DNA: TGTGCCAGCAGCTTAGTGACAGAGAATGAAAAACTGTTTTTT; CDR3: CASSLVTENEKLFF
size: few; J: TRBJ1-4; D: -; V: TRBV29-1; DNA: TGCAGCGTTGACGGCACTGGAGGCAATGAAAAACTGTTTTTT; CDR3: CSVDGTGGNEKLFF
size: -; J: TRBJ1-5; D: -; V: TRBV5-1; DNA: TGCGCCAGCAGCTTCGGAAAGGGGAGCAATCAGCCCCAGCATTTT; CDR3: CASSFGKGSNQPQHF
size: few; J: TRBJ1-2; D: -; V: TRBV7-9; DNA: TGTGCCAGCAGCCCGGACGGTACTTATGGCTACACCTTC; CDR3: CASSPDGTYGYTF
size: -; J: TRBJ2-7; D: TRBD2; V: TRBV3-1; DNA: TGTGCCAGCAGCCAAGCGTCTAAGATAGCGGGGGCCAACTACGAGCAGTACTTC; CDR3: CASSQASKIAGANYEQYF
size: -; J: TRBJ2-1; D: -; V: TRBV2; DNA: TGTGCCAGCAGCGTACAGTTCAATGAGCAGTTCTTC; CDR3: CASSVQFNEQFF
size: many; J: TRBJ2-5; D: -; V: TRBV11-2; DNA: TGTGCCAGCAGCTTAGAACGGGAGACCCAGTACTTC; CDR3: CASSLERETQYF
size: -; J: TRBJ2-2; D: TRBD2; V: TRBV5-1; DNA: TGCGCCAGCAGCTTGTTGTTAGCGGGACTGACGAACACCGGGGAGCTGTTTTTT; CDR3: CASSLLLAGLTNTGELFF
size: -; J: TRBJ1-2; D: -; V: TRBV2; DNA: TGTGCCAGCAGTGACGAAACAGTTAACTATGGCTACACCTTC; CDR3: CASSDETVNYGYTF
size: few; J: TRBJ2-7; D: -; V: TRBV6-2/TRBV6-3; DNA: TGTGCCAGCAGTTACTTTGGACATAAGAGCGAGCAGTACTTC; CDR3: CASSYFGHKSEQYF
size: -; J: TRBJ1-1; D: TRBD1; V: TRBV5-1; DNA: TGCGCCAGCAGCAGCCGGGACAGGGGCACTGAAGCTTTCTTT; CDR3: CASSSRDRGTEAFF
size: -; J: TRBJ1-2; D: -; V: TRBV20-1; DNA: TGCAGTGCCCCAGATGGACAGCTTTCGTACTATGGCTACACCTTC; CDR3: CSAPDGQLSYYGYTF
size: few; J: TRBJ1-1; D: -; V: TRBV4-2; DNA: TGTGCCAGCAGCCAAGATCAGCTACTCATGAACACTGAAGCTTTCTTT; CDR3: CASSQDQLLMNTEAFF
size: many; J: TRBJ2-1; D: -; V: TRBV29-1; DNA: TGCAGCGTTGAAAGACAGTCCTACAATGAGCAGTTCTTC; CDR3: CSVERQSYNEQFF
size: -; J: TRBJ1-1; D: -; V: TRBV7-6; DNA: TGTGCCAGCAGCTTAGCAGCAGGGGAAGGGTGGTTTGTCACTGAAGCTTTCTTT; CDR3: CASSLAAGEGWFVTEAFF
size: -; J: TRBJ2-7; D: -; V: TRBV20-1; DNA: TGCAGTGCTAGTAGGGAGTTTGGGGAGCAGTGCTTC; CDR3: CSASREFGEQCF
size: -; J: TRBJ2-2; D: -; V: TRBV5-1; DNA: TGCGCCAGCAGCTCGTTAGACAGCCACGCGAACACCGGGGAGCTGTTTTTT; CDR3: CASSSLDSHANTGELFF
size: -; J: TRBJ2-1; D: TRBD2; V: TRBV6-5; DNA: TGTGCCAGCAGTTATGGGGGGGAGAACAATGAGCAGTTCTTC; CDR3: CASSYGGENNEQFF
size: few; J: TRBJ2-5; D: -; V: TRBV5-1; DNA: TGCGCCAGCAGTTTCGTAGGAGGAGTAGAGACCCAGTACTTC; CDR3: CASSFVGGVETQYF
size: -; J: TRBJ1-1; D: -; V: TRBV6-5; DNA: TGTGCCAGCAGTTACTCGAATACGGGTTTGGACACTGAAGCTTTCTTT; CDR3: CASSYSNTGLDTEAFF
size: -; J: TRBJ2-1; D: TRBD2; V: TRBV12-3/TRBV12-4; DNA: TGTGCCAGCAGTTTTGATCGGACTAGTATCTACAATGAGCAGTTCTTC; CDR3: CASSFDRTSIYNEQFF
size: few; J: TRBJ2-1; D: -; V: TRBV18; DNA: TGTGCCAGCTCACCCGAACTTGCGTGGGAGCAGTTCTTC; CDR3: CASSPELAWEQFF
size: once; J: TRBJ2-5; D: TRBD2; V: TRBV27; DNA: TGTGCCAGCAGAAATACCGCGGGAGGATACCAAGAGACCCAGTACTTC; CDR3: CASRNTAGGYQETQYF
size: few; J: TRBJ2-7; D: -; V: TRBV4-1; DNA: TGCGCCAGCAGCCCAGGGCCAGGGGAACGGTTATACGAGCAGTACTTC; CDR3: CASSPGPGERLYEQYF
size: many; J: TRBJ2-1; D: TRBD2; V: TRBV12-3/TRBV12-4; DNA: TGTGCCAGCAGTAAGACTAGCGGGAGATACTATGAGCAGTTCTTC; CDR3: CASSKTSGRYYEQFF
size: -; J: TRBJ1-5; D: -; V: TRBV4-3; DNA: TGCGCCAGCAGCCAAGATTTAACCGAGTATAGCAATCAGCCCCAGCATTTT; CDR3: CASSQDLTEYSNQPQHF
size: many; J: TRBJ2-2; D: -; V: TRBV6-5; DNA: TGTGCCAGCAGTTCGAACAGGGCCGGGGAGCTGTTTTTT; CDR3: CASSSNRAGELFF